The present TCR beta chain was sequenced within a study of blood T cell repertoires in COVID-19. This clone was detected only a few times. CDR1 is KGHSH and CDR2 is LQKENI in the germline V gene. This CDR3 is built from 16 residues. V was shortened by 0 bases and J by 4 bases, with 15 bases between the two germline ends. Here immunoSEQ multiplex PCR was the method, and the copy in TCRdb shows in-frame clones only, minus some. The sample carries under 250,000 clones, around 80% recorded once. Sequenced: peripheral blood. This chain links TRBV18 with TRBJ1-2, with D perhaps matching TRBD1 (6 bases). This clonotype was obtained from a man aged 45-65 years with active or convalescent COVID-19. CDR3 sequence (DNA): TGTGCCAGCTCACCACCTATGCGACAGGTATCCTATGGCTACACCTTC. Its protein is CASSPPMRQVSYGYTF.